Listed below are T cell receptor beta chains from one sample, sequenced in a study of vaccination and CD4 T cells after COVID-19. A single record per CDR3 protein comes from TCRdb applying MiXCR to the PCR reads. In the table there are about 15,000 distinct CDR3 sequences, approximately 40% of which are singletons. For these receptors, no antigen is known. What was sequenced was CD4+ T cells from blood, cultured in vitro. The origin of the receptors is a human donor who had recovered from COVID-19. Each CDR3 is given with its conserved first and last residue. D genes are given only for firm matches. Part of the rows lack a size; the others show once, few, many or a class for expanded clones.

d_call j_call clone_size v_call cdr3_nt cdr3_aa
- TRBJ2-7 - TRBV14 TGTGCCAGCAGCCAACTACGCGGCGCGGACCTTATCGGCGAGCAGTACTTC CASSQLRGADLIGEQYF
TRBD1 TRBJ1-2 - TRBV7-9 TGTGCCAGCACCGGGACAGCAGTAGACTATGGCTACACCTTC CASTGTAVDYGYTF
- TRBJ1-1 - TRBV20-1 TGCAGTGCCCGAACAGTTAACACTGAAGCTTTCTTT CSARTVNTEAFF
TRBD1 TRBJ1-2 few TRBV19 TGTGCCAGTAGTACCCGACAGGGTAACTATGGCTACACCTTC CASSTRQGNYGYTF
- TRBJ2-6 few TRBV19 TGTGCCAGTAGTATAGATGGACGGCCCTTCTCTGGGGCCAACGTCCTGACTTTC CASSIDGRPFSGANVLTF
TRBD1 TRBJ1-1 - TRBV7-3 TGTGCCAGCAGCCCACAGACAGGGGGCGCGATGAACACTAAAGCTTTCTTT CASSPQTGGAMNTKAFF
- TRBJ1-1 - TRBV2 TGTGCCAGCAGGCAATTAAAAGCCTTCTTT CASRQLKAFF
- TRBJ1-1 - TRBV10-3 TGTGCCATCGCCCCCCGGAACACTGAAGCTTTCTTT CAIAPRNTEAFF
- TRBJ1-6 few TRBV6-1 TGTGCCAGCAGAGCAAGCTCCTATAATTCACCCCTCCACTTT CASRASSYNSPLHF
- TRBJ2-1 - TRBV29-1 TGCAGCACCCGGGGGGCCGCCTACAATGAGCAGTTCTTC CSTRGAAYNEQFF
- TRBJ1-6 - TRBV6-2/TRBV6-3 TGTGCCAGCAGTCGCGTGTCTAATTCACCCCTCCACTTT CASSRVSNSPLHF
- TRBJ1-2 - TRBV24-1 TGTGCCACCAGTGATTTTCTTCGGGCGACTACTGACTATGGCTACACCTTC CATSDFLRATTDYGYTF
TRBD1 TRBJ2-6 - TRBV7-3 TGTGCCAGCAGCTTAAGAGGGGCAGGACAGGGTCTATCTGGGGCCAACGTCCTGACTTTC CASSLRGAGQGLSGANVLTF
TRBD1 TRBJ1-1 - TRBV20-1 TGCAGTGCCTGGACAGGGCTTGGAAACACTGAAGCTTTCTTT CSAWTGLGNTEAFF
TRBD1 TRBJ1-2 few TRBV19 TGTGCCAGTAGTCAAGACAGGGACTATGGCTACACCTTC CASSQDRDYGYTF
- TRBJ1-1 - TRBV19 TGTGCCAGTAGTATAAAAGGACAGATTGGCGCTTTCTTT CASSIKGQIGAFF
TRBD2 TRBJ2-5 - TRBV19 TGTGCCAGTAGTATAGACGGAGCGGGGGGGTCCGAGACCCAGTACTTC CASSIDGAGGSETQYF
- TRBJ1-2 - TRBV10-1 TGCGCCAGCAGTGAGTCTTTATGGGGTGACGGGAACTATGGCTACACCTTC CASSESLWGDGNYGYTF
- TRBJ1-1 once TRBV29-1 TGCAGCGCGCGGGGCTTGAACACTGAAGCTTTCTTT CSARGLNTEAFF
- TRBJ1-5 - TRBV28 TGTGCCAGCGTGGGACCCAATCAGCCCCAGCATTTT CASVGPNQPQHF
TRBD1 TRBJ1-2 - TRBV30 TGTGCCTGGAGTCCCGACAGGGTTGGCGGCTACACCTTC CAWSPDRVGGYTF
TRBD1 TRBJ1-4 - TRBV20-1 TGCAGTGCCGCACAGGGGGCAAGTGAAAAACTGTTTTTT CSAAQGASEKLFF
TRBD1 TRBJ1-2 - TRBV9 TGTGCCAGCAGCGGACAGGGCTCCGACTATGGCTACACCTTC CASSGQGSDYGYTF
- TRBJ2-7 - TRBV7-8 TGTGCCAGCAGCTCCTACGACTCCTCCTACGAGCAGTACTTC CASSSYDSSYEQYF
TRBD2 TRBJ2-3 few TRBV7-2 TGTGCCAGCAGCTTTACCGGGACTAGCGGGGTCACAGATACGCAGTATTTT CASSFTGTSGVTDTQYF
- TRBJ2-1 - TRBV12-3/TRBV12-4 TGTGCCAGCAGTTTGGGCGGGGGGCAGGGGGTGGGGCAGTTCTTC CASSLGGGQGVGQFF
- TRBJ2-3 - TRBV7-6 TGTGCCAGCAGCAGACGAGGGGGTGGTAGAACCGATACGCAGTATTTT CASSRRGGGRTDTQYF
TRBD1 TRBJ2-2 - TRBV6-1 TGTGCCAGCAGCGTGGACAGGTTGTTCACCGGGGAGCTGTTTTTT CASSVDRLFTGELFF
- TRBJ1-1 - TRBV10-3 TGTGCCATCAGTGAGTCTATGGTGGGGCCAACTAGGAGAGCCACTGAAGCTTTCTTT CAISESMVGPTRRATEAFF
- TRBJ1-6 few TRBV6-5 TGTGCCAGCAGTTCCATAAATTCACCCCTCCACTTT CASSSINSPLHF
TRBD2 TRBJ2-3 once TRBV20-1 TGCAGTGCTAGGAAGGCGGGGGGAAAAAATACGCAGTATTTT CSARKAGGKNTQYF
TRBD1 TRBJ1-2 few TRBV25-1 TGTGCCAGCAGTATCAGGGGGACTTTTCCGGGAGGCTACACCTTC CASSIRGTFPGGYTF
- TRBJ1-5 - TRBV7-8 TGTGCCAGCAGCCAAACGGGTGGTGGCAATCAGCCCCAGCATTTT CASSQTGGGNQPQHF
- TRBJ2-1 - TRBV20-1 TGCAGTGCTAGTATCAGCGAGAAGGGCCTCTACAATGAGCAGTTCTTC CSASISEKGLYNEQFF
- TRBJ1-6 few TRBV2 TGTGCCAGCAGAGCTCCAGACATATCCCGCTCCTATAATTCACCCCTCCACTTT CASRAPDISRSYNSPLHF
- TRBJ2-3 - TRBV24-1 TGTGCCACCAGTGACCAAACAGGCAAGGCTACGCAGTATTTT CATSDQTGKATQYF
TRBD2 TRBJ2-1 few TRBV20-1 TGCAGTGCTAGAAAGCGGGGGAGTATTAGCTCCTACAATGAGCAGTTCTTC CSARKRGSISSYNEQFF
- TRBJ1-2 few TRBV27 TGTGCCAGCAGTTTCACACAAACCGGGACATCCTATGGCTACACCTTC CASSFTQTGTSYGYTF
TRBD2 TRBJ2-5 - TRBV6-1 TGTGCCAGCAGACGGACTAGCGGGGCGGGGGGAGAGACCCAGTACTTC CASRRTSGAGGETQYF
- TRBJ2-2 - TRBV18 TGTGCCAGCTCACTCTCGACGTTAACCGGGGAGCTGTTTTTT CASSLSTLTGELFF
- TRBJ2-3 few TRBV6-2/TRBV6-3 TGTGCCAGCAGTTACGCCGGGGTGAACACAGATACGCAGTATTTT CASSYAGVNTDTQYF
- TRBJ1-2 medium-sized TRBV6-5 TGTGCCAGCAGTTACTCGGCAGATCTAAGTAGAGGTGGCTACACCTTC CASSYSADLSRGGYTF
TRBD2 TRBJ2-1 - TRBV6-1 TGTGCCAGCAGTCTTTCTAGCGGGAGTAGGGATGAGCAGTTCTTC CASSLSSGSRDEQFF
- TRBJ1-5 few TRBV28 TGTGCCAGCAGTTGGGGAGTAGCTCAGCCCCAGCATTTT CASSWGVAQPQHF
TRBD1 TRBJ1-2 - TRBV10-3 TGTGCCATCAGTGAGGGACAGGAAAATTATGGCTACACCTTC CAISEGQENYGYTF
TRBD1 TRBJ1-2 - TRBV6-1 TGTGCCAGCTTGACTCGGGACAGGGGAGGCATGGGTGGCTACGCCTTC CASLTRDRGGMGGYAF
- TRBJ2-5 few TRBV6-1 TGTGCCAGCAGAGTGAACAGGGCCCAAGAGACCCAGTACTTC CASRVNRAQETQYF
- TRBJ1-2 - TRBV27 TGTGCCAGCAGACCCACCAGGGGTGGAGGCTACACCTTC CASRPTRGGGYTF
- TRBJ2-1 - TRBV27 TGTGCCAGCAGTTTACAGGGCTACAATGAGCAGTTCTTC CASSLQGYNEQFF
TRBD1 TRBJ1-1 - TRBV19 TGTGCCAGTAGTTCCCGAAAAGGGGACAGGGCGTCGAACACTGAAGCTTTCTTT CASSSRKGDRASNTEAFF
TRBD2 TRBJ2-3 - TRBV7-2 TGTGCCAGCAGCTCCCCGTTGGGGACTAGAGACTCCTCTAGCACAGATACGCAGTATTTT CASSSPLGTRDSSSTDTQYF
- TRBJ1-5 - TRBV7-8 TGTGCCAGCGGGACGGACAGCAATCAGCCCCAGCATTTT CASGTDSNQPQHF
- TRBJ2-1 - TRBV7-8 TGTGCCAGCAGCTTAGAGGGCCGGACTTACAATGAGCAGTTCTTC CASSLEGRTYNEQFF
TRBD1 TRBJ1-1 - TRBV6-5 TGTGCCAGCAGTTACCAGGGGGCAAAGACTGAAGCTTTCTTT CASSYQGAKTEAFF
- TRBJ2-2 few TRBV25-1 TGTGCCAGCAAAACCAACGCCGGGGAGCTGTTTTTT CASKTNAGELFF
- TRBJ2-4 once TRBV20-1 TGCAGTGTCAGGGGTAGTAAGGGCGGAGCCAAAAACATTCAGTACTTC CSVRGSKGGAKNIQYF
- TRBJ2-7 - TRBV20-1 TGCAGTGCTATAAAGGGGACATGGGAGCAGTACTTC CSAIKGTWEQYF
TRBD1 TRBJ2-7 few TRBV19 TGTGCCAGTAGTAGGACAGGGAGCTCCTACGAGCAGTACTTC CASSRTGSSYEQYF
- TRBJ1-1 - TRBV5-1 TGCGCCAGCAGCTCCCAACAAGGAATGAACACTGAAGCTTTCTTT CASSSQQGMNTEAFF